Given below is one T cell receptor (beta chain) in context. Other DNA sequences in this sample translate to the same CDR3. The data stem from a study of blood T cell repertoires in COVID-19. Germline V gene data show CDR1 as MNHEY and CDR2 as SVGAGI. With V trimmed by 0 bases and J by 4 bases, 2 bases remained unmatched. The CDR3 has 15 amino acids. Donors of Cohort 3 who recovered were those that had two negative PCRs, clearance, or symptom resolution. Original data processing: Estimated nucleated cell counts came from reference gene primer amplification. Clones were sequenced by immunoSEQ multiplex PCR, and TCRdb holds only the in-frame ones, with some missing. Clone size and V and J calls were adopted from that table, with D and trimming inferred from the DNA. The table has around 300,000 clones, over 70% seen once.

The origin of this receptor is a man younger than 45 who had recovered from COVID-19. The sequencing input was PBMCs or T cells enriched from blood (not recorded which). The J gene is TRBJ2-7, the V gene TRBV6-5; TRBD1 matches at 11 bases. In nucleotides, the CDR3 is TGTGCCAGCAGTTACTCTGGACAGGGGGCGTACGAGCAGTACTTC. Amino acids: CASSYSGQGAYEQYF.